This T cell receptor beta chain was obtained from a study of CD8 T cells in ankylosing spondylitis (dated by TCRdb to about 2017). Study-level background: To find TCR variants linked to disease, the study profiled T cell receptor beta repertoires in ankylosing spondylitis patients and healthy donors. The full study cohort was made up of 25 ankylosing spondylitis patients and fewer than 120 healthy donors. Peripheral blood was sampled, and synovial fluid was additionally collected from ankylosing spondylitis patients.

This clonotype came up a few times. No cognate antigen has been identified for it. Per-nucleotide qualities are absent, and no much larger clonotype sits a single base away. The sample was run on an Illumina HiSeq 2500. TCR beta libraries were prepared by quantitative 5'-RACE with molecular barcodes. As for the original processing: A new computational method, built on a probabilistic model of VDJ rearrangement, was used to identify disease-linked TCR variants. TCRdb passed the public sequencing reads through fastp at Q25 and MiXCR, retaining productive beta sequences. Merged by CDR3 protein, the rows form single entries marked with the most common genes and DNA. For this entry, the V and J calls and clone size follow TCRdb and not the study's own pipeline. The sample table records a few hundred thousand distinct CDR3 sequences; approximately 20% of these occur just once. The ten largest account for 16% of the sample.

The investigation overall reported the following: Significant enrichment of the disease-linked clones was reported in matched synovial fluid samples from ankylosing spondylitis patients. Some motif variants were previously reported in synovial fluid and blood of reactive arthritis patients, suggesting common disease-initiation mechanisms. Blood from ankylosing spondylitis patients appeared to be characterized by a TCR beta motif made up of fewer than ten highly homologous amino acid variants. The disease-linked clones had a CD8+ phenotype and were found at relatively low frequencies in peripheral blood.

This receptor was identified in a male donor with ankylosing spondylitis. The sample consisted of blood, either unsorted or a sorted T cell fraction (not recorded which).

For the CDR3, the sequence is CSATRWFSGRETQYF. The sequenced DNA is TGCAGTGCTACGCGTTGGTTCAGTGGGCGAGAGACCCAGTACTTC. The chain is made from TRBV20-1 and TRBJ2-5; the D gene assignment is ambiguous. CDR1 and CDR2 (DFQATT, SNEGSKA) derive from the germline V gene (reference sequence). The V end loses 4 bases and the J end loses 4 bases, and a stretch of 19 bases separates them. The CDR3 runs 15 amino acids, cysteine and phenylalanine included. The only DNA kept is the CDR3, 45 bases in frame from the first base.